Below are 18 T cell receptor beta chains sequenced from a single sample in a study of T cell clonotyping in hematopoietic cell transplantation. Assay used: immunoSEQ multiplex PCR; TCRdb lists only in-frame clones, some missing. Among tens of thousands of clones listed, approximately 80% were seen once. The time point was: recipient sample about 28 days before transplant, after cytoreduction. The sequenced sample was peripheral blood mononuclear cells, obtained before stem cell transplant. The receptor set was obtained from a man aged 55-75 years with myelodysplastic syndrome. Some clones in this sample may be carry-over from other donors' samples.

This clone showed up just once. CDR3: CASSDFSGTGSIEQYF. In DNA, the CDR3 is TGTGCCAGCAGTGACTTTTCCGGGACAGGGTCAATAGAGCAGTACTTC. This chain uses TRBV25-1 with TRBJ2-7, with 9 nucleotides matching TRBD1. The germline V gene encodes CDR1 MGHDK and CDR2 SYGVNS. With V trimmed by 3 bases and J by 7 bases, 13 bases remained unmatched. The CDR3 loop spans 16 amino acids.

The V gene is TRBV6-5, the J gene TRBJ2-2; D possibly corresponds to TRBD1 (6 bases). Germline V gene data show CDR1 as MNHEY and CDR2 as SVGAGI. The CDR3 has 15 residues. The ends were cut back, 4 bases at V and 0 bases at J, with 9 bases in the middle. CDR3 residues: CASSSGTTNTGELFF. The CDR3 coding sequence is TGTGCCAGCAGTTCCGGGACAACGAACACCGGGGAGCTGTTTTTT.

J is TRBJ1-3 and V is TRBV30, with unresolved D. V shed 1 base and J shed 0 bases, with 4 bases lying between them. Germline loops: CDR1 GTSNPN, CDR2 SVGIG (reference sequence). The CDR3 length is 13 residues. CDR3 DNA sequence: TGTGCCTGGAGTGGGAGCTCTGGAAACACCATATATTTT. It yields the protein CAWSGSSGNTIYF.

The chain recombines TRBV27 with TRBJ2-2; D is unresolved. This CDR3 comprises 14 residues. Germline CDR1 reads MNHEY; CDR2 reads SMNVEV (reference sequence). Trimming removed 3 bases from V and 7 bases from J, with 12 bases in between. The CDR3 sequence: CASSFSWIDGELFF. The CDR3 DNA reads TGTGCCAGCAGTTTTTCCTGGATTGACGGGGAGCTGTTTTTT.

The chain recombines TRBV5-1 with TRBJ2-7; tentative D call: TRBD1 (6 bases). V was pared by 1 base and J by 3 bases, with 11 bases between. There are 14 residues in the CDR3. In germline, CDR1 is SGHRS, CDR2 YFSETQ. In DNA, the CDR3 is TGCGCCAGCAGCTTGAACAGGGATAACTACGAGCAGTACTTC. It encodes CASSLNRDNYEQYF. Together with reference TRBV5-1 and TRBJ2-7, the CDR3 gives the full variable domain: KAGVTQTPRYLIKTRGQQVTLSCSPISGHRSVSWYQQTPGQGLQFLFEYFSETQRNKGNFPGRFSGRQFSNSRSEMNVSTLELGDSALYLCASSLNRDNYEQYFGPGTRLTVT.

The V gene is TRBV5-5, the J gene TRBJ2-3; weak D call: TRBD1 (6 bases). Trimming cost V 2 bases and J 5 bases, with 9 bases left between them. In germline, CDR1 is SGHKS, CDR2 YYEKEE (reference sequence). The CDR3 runs to 13 residues. CDR3 in amino acids: CASSLQGKDTQYF. CDR3 coding DNA: TGTGCCAGCAGCTTACAGGGTAAAGATACGCAGTATTTT.

Note on this clone: The junction does not match germline at one end; this may be a read error. The J gene is TRBJ2-3, the V gene TRBV7-7; D is unresolved. The CDR3 is 14 residues long. The V gene's germline CDR1 is SSHAT and CDR2 FNYEAQ (reference sequence). The CDR3 reads CASSPDHADGTQYF. CDR3 nucleotide sequence: TGTGCTAGCAGCCCGGACCATGCGGATGGAACGCAGTATTTT.

This rearrangement joins TRBV11-2 to TRBJ1-4, with no clear D. This CDR3 is built from 15 residues. The V and J ends lost 1 base and 6 bases respectively, with 12 bases between them. Per the germline V gene, CDR1 is SGHAT and CDR2 is FQNNGV. CDR3 in amino acids: CASSLGHLRDEKLFF. CDR3 DNA: TGTGCCAGCAGCTTAGGACACCTGCGTGATGAAAAACTGTTTTTT.

The CDR3 nucleotides read TGTGCCTGGAGCTCAACCGAGGGTTCACCCCTCCACTTT. This sequence encodes CAWSSTEGSPLHF. This rearrangement joins TRBV30 to TRBJ1-6; D is uncertain. Trimming left V 3 bases short and J 9 bases short, with 12 bases between. This CDR3 contains 13 residues. The germline CDR1 and CDR2 sequences are GTSNPN and SVGIG (reference sequence).

The chain is built from TRBV4-2 and TRBJ1-6; D possibly corresponds to TRBD1 (6 bases). The germline CDR1 and CDR2 sequences are LGHNA and YNFKEQ. This CDR3 comprises 14 residues. V lost 5 bases to trimming and J lost 10 bases, with 15 bases between them. CDR3 in amino acids: CASSSDSQGSPLHF. The DNA for the CDR3 is TGTGCCAGCAGCTCGGACAGTCAAGGGTCACCCCTCCACTTT.

On this clone: At one end, the junction sequence differs from germline, possibly due to a read error. This same CDR3 is encoded by further DNA sequences in the sample. The chain is built from TRBV9 and TRBJ2-3, with a weak D call TRBD2 (7 bases). This CDR3 comprises 16 residues. Germline V gene sequence: CDR1 SGDLS, CDR2 YYNGEE. This chain's CDR3 is CASSVEGGARTDTQYF. CDR3 in DNA: TGTGCTAGCAGCGTAGAGGGGGGGGCCCGCACAGATACGCAGTATTTT.

CDR3 residues: CASTGTGGPYSNQPQHF. For the CDR3, the DNA is TGTGCCAGTACCGGGACAGGGGGTCCATATAGCAATCAGCCCCAGCATTTT. The V call is TRBV19, the J call TRBJ1-5; TRBD1 agrees at 11 bases. Trimming removed 7 bases from V and 0 bases from J; junction bases left unmatched: 8. Germline CDR1 reads LNHDA; CDR2 reads SQIVND (reference sequence). The CDR3 sequence is 17 residues long.

The chain couples TRBV11-2 to TRBJ1-3; no clear D gene. This CDR3 is 17 amino acids long. V lost 0 bases, J lost 0 bases, and 12 bases lay in between. In germline, CDR1 is SGHAT, CDR2 FQNNGV. In DNA, the CDR3 is TGTGCCAGCAGCTTAGATCTTCGGATTAGCTCTGGAAACACCATATATTTT. This sequence encodes CASSLDLRISSGNTIYF.

V gene TRBV28 combines with J gene TRBJ1-1, with unresolved D. Germline loops: CDR1 MDHEN, CDR2 SYDVKM. The CDR3 covers 15 residues. V was clipped by 5 bases and J by 1 base, with 14 bases between them. The CDR3 nucleotides are TGTGCCAGCAGTATTAATTGGTTCGGGAACACTGAAGCTTTCTTT. Its protein is CASSINWFGNTEAFF.

This sequence joins TRBV2 and TRBJ1-3, with D possibly matching TRBD1 (5 bases). V lost 6 bases and J lost 2, with 8 bases in between. The CDR3 loop spans 13 amino acids. Looked up from germline, CDR1 is SNHLY and CDR2 is FYNNEI. The CDR3 region is CASRGTAGNTIYF. The CDR3 DNA reads as TGTGCCAGCAGGGGGACGGCTGGAAACACCATATATTTT.

The chain employs TRBV7-9 and TRBJ2-1; D is undetermined. The CDR3 runs to 14 residues. Trimming took 6 bases from V and 7 from J, leaving 16 bases between them. Germline CDR1 is SEHNR and CDR2 is FQNEAQ (reference sequence). The CDR3 here is CASSILWGSNEQFF. The CDR3 nucleotides are TGTGCCAGCAGTATACTGTGGGGTTCGAATGAGCAGTTCTTC.

The chain recombines TRBV18 with TRBJ1-3; no definite D call. This CDR3 has 16 residues. Germline CDR1 reads KGHSH; CDR2 reads LQKENI. The V end lost 4 bases, the J end lost 0 bases, and 13 bases lay between the germline ends. The CDR3 coding sequence is TGTGCCAGCTCACAATCGGCCGGACCCTCTGGAAACACCATATATTTT. It specifies CASSQSAGPSGNTIYF.

The chain employs TRBV6-1 and TRBJ2-1; TRBD2 matches at 13 bases. Per the germline V gene, CDR1 is MNHNS and CDR2 is SASEGT. V dropped 2 bases and J dropped 7; count of bases not matched to a gene: 11. This CDR3 contains 18 residues. This CDR3 is CASSETLRTSGGGNEQFF. The CDR3 DNA reads TGTGCCAGCAGTGAAACATTACGGACTAGCGGGGGAGGGAATGAGCAGTTCTTC.